This TCR beta chain was recovered during a study of blood T cell repertoires in COVID-19. Study summary: COVID-19 samples from acute and convalescent phases originated in the United States, Italy and Spain.

Unmatched junction bases numbered 10, after V lost 4 bases and J lost 8 bases. The CDR3 runs 15 residues. The V gene's germline CDR1 is MNHNY and CDR2 SVGAGI (reference sequence). Under the authors' procedure: Using reference gene primer amplification, nucleated cell counts were estimated. Assay used: immunoSEQ multiplex PCR; TCRdb lists only in-frame clones, some missing. The V and J calls and clone size are taken from that table; D and trimming were inferred from the DNA. The top ten hold 1.4% to 1.5% of the sample, which has over 100,000 clones, 80% to 90% seen once. Sample: peripheral blood. The receptor's source is a man between 40 and 49 years old with acute or convalescent COVID-19. The genes are TRBV6-6 and TRBJ1-2; TRBD1 aligns across 10 bases. The CDR3: CASSSSGTGVEGYTF. The CDR3 DNA reads as TGTGCCAGCAGTTCCTCCGGGACAGGGGTCGAAGGCTACACCTTC.